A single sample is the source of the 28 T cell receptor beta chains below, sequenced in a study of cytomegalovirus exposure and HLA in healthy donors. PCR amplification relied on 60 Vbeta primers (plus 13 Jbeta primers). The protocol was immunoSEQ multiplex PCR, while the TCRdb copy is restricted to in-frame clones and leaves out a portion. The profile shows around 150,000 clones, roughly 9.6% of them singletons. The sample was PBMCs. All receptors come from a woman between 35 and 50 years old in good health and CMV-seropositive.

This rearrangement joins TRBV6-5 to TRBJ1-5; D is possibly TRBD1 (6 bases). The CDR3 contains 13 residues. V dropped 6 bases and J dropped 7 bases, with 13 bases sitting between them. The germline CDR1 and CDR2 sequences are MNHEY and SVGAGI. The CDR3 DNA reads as TGTGCCAGCAGACTACAGGGTGACCAGCCCCAGCATTTT. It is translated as CASRLQGDQPQHF.

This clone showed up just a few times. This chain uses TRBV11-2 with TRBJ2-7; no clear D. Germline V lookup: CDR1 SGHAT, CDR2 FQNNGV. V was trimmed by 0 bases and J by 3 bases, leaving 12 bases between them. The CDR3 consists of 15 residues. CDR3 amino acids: CASSLDLRELYEQYF. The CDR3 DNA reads TGTGCCAGCAGCTTAGATCTCCGCGAGCTCTACGAGCAGTACTTC.

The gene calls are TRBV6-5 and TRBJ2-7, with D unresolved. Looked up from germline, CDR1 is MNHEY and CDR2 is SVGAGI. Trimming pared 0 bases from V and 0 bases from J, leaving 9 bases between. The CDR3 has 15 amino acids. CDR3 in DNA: TGTGCCAGCAGTTACTCGGCGGATCCCTCCTACGAGCAGTACTTC. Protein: CASSYSADPSYEQYF.

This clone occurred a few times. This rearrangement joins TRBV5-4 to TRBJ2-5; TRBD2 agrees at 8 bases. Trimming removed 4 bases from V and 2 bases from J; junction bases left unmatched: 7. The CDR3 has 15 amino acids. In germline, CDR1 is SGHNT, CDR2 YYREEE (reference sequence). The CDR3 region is CASSAQRGMQETQYF. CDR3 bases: TGTGCCAGCAGCGCTCAGCGGGGGATGCAAGAGACCCAGTACTTC.

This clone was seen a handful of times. The chain's CDR3 is CASSPPGATKETQYF. Here the CDR3 DNA reads TGTGCCAGCTCACCACCGGGGGCGACTAAAGAGACCCAGTACTTC. The chain is built from TRBV18 and TRBJ2-5; D is possibly TRBD1 (6 bases). V lost 0 bases, J lost 3 bases, and 11 bases lay in between. The CDR3 is 15 amino acids. Germline loops: CDR1 KGHSH, CDR2 LQKENI.

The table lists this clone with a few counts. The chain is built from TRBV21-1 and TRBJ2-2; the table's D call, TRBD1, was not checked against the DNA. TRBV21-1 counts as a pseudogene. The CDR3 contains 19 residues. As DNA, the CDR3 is TGTGCCAGCAGGCATTTCGCCCTGTGTGACAGCTCGAACACCGGGGAGCTGTTTTTT. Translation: CASRHFALCDSSNTGELFF.

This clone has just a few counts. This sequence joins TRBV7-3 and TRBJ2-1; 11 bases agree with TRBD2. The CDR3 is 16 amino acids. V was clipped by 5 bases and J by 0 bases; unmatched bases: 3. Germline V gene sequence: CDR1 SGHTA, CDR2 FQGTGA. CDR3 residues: CASSNLAGGSYNEQFF. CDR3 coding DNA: TGTGCCAGCAGCAATCTAGCGGGGGGCTCCTACAATGAGCAGTTCTTC.

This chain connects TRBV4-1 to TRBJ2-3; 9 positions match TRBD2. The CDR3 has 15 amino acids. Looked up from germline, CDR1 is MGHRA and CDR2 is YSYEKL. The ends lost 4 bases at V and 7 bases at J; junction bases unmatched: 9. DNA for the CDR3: TGCGCCAGCAGCCTAATAGCGGGAGAGGGTTATACGCAGTATTTT. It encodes CASSLIAGEGYTQYF.

The CDR3 loop is CASQGQGYEQYF. The CDR3 coding sequence is TGTGCCAGCCAAGGTCAGGGCTACGAGCAGTACTTC. The rearrangement links TRBV2 to TRBJ2-7; possibly TRBD1 for D (5 bases). The V gene's germline CDR1 is SNHLY and CDR2 FYNNEI. The V end lost 8 bases, the J end lost 3 bases, and 11 bases lay between the germline ends. CDR3 size: 12 residues.

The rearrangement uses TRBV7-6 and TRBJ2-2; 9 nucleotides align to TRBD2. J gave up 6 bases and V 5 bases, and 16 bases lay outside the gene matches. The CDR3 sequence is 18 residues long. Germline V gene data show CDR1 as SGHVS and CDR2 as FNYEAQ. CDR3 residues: CASSPGSRGGLGAGELFF. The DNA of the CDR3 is TGTGCCAGCAGCCCGGGTTCGCGGGGGGGCCTTGGTGCCGGGGAGCTGTTTTTT.

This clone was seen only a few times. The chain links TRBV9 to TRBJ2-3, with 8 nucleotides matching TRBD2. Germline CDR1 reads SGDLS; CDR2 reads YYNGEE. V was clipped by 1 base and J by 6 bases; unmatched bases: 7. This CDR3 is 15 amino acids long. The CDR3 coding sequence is TGTGCCAGCAGCGTATCGGGGGGGGCAGCTGATACGCAGTATTTT. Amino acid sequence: CASSVSGGAADTQYF. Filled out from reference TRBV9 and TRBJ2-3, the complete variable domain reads DSGVTQTPKHLITATGQRVTLRCSPRSGDLSVYWYQQSLDQGLQFLIQYYNGEERAKGNILERFSAQQFPDLHSELNLSSLELGDSALYFCASSVSGGAADTQYFGPGTRLTVL.

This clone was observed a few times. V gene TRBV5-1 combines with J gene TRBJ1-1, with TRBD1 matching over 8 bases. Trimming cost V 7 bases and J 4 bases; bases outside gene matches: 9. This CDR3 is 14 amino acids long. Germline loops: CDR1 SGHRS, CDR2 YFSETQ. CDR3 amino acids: CASFERTGGTEAFF. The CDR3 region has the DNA TGCGCCAGCTTCGAGCGAACAGGGGGCACTGAAGCTTTCTTT.

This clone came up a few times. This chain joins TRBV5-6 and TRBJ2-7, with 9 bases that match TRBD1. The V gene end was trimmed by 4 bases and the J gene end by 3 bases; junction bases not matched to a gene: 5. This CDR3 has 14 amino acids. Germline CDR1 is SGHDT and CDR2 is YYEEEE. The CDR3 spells CASSPGTGSYEQYF. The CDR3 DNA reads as TGTGCCAGCAGCCCAGGGACAGGGAGCTACGAGCAGTACTTC.

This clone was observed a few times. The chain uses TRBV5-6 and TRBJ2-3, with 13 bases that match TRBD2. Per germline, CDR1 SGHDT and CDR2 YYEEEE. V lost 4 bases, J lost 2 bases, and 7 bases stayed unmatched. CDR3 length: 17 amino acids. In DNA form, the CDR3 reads TGTGCCAGCAGCCCGCCGGGACTAGCGGGATACACAGATACGCAGTATTTT. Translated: CASSPPGLAGYTDTQYF.

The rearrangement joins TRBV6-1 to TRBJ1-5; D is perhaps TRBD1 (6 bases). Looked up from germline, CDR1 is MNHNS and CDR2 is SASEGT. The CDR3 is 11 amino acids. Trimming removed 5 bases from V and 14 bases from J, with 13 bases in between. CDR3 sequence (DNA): TGTGCCAGCAGTTACGCAGGGGAAAAGCATTTT. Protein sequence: CASSYAGEKHF.

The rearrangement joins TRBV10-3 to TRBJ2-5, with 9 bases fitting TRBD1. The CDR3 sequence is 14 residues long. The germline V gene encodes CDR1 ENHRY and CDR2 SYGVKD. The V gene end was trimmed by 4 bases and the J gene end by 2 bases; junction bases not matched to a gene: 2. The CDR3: CAISVGTGQETQYF. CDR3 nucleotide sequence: TGTGCCATCAGTGTGGGGACAGGGCAAGAGACCCAGTACTTC.

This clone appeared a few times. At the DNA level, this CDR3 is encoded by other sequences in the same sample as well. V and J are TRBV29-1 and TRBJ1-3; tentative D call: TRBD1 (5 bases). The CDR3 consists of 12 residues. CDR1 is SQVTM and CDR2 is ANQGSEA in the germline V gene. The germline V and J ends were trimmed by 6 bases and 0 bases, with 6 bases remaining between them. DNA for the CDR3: TGCAGCGTCAGGGACTCTGGAAACACCATATATTTT. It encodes CSVRDSGNTIYF.

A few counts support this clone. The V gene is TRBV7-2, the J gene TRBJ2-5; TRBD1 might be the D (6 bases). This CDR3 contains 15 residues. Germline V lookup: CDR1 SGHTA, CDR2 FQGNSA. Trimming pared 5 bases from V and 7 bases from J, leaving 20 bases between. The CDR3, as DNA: TGTGCCAGCAGCCATGAGCCAGGGGCGGTGGGGACCCAGTACTTC. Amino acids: CASSHEPGAVGTQYF.

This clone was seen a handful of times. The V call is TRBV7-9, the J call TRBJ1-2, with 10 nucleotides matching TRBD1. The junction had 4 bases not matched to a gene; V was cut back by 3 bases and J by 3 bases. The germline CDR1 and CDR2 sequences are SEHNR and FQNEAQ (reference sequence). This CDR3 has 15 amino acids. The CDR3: CASSFPGTGDYGYTF. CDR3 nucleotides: TGTGCCAGCAGCTTCCCCGGGACAGGGGACTATGGCTACACCTTC.

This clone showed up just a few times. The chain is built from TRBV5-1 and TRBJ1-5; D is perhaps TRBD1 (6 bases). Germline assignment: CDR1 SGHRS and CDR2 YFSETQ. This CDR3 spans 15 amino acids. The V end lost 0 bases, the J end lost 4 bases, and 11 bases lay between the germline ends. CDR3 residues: CASSLAGVGNQPQHF. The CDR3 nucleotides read TGCGCCAGCAGCTTGGCAGGGGTAGGGAATCAGCCCCAGCATTTT.

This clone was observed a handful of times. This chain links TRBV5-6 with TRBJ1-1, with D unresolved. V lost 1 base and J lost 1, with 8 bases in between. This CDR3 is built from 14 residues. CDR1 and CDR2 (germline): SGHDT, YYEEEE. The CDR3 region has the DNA TGTGCCAGCAGCTTGTTACCTACGAACACTGAAGCTTTCTTT. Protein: CASSLLPTNTEAFF.

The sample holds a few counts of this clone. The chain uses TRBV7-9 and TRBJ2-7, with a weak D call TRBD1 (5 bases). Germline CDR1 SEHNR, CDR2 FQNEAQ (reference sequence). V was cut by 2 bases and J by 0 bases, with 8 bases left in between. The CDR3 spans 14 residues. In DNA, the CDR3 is TGTGCCAGCAGCTTATGGGGCACCTCCTACGAGCAGTACTTC. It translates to CASSLWGTSYEQYF.

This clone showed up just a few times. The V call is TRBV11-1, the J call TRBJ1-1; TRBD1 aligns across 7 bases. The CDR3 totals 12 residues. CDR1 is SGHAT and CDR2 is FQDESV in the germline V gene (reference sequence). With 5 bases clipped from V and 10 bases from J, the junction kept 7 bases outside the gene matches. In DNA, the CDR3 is TGTGCCAGCAGCCAGGAGGGGACAGTAGCTTTCTTT. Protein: CASSQEGTVAFF.

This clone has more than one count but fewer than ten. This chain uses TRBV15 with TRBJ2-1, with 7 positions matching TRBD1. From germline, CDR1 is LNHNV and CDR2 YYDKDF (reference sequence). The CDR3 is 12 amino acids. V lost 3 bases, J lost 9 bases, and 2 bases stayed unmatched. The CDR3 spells CATSRRGREQFF. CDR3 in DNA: TGTGCCACCAGCAGGAGGGGGCGTGAGCAGTTCTTC.

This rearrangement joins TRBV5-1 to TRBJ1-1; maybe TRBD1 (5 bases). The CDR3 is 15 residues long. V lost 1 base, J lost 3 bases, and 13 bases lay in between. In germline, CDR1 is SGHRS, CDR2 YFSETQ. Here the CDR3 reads CASSLITGGDTEAFF. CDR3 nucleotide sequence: TGCGCCAGCAGCTTGATTACGGGGGGGGACACTGAAGCTTTCTTT.

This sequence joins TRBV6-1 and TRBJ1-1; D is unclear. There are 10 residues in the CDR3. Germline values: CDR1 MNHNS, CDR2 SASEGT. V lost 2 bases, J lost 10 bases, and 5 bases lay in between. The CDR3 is CASSELRAFF. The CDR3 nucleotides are TGTGCCAGCAGTGAATTGAGAGCTTTCTTT.

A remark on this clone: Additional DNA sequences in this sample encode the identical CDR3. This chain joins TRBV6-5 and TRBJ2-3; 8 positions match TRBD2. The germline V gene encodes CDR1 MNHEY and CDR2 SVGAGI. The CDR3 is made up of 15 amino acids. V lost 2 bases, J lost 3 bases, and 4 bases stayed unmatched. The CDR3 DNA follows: TGTGCCAGCAGTTACGGCGGGGGGACGACAGATACGCAGTATTTT. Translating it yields CASSYGGGTTDTQYF.

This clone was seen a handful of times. CDR3 bases: TGCGCCAGCAGTGAGCCCGACAGGGGACGCCATAATTCACCCCTCCACTTT. Its protein is CASSEPDRGRHNSPLHF. The chain combines TRBV10-2 with TRBJ1-6, with 8 bases lining up with TRBD1. CDR1 is WSHSY and CDR2 is SAAADI in the germline V gene. The CDR3 extends over 17 amino acids. V lost 2 bases to trimming and J lost 5 bases; unmatched junction nucleotides: 8.